The T cell receptor (beta chain) described here comes from a study of blood T cells in healthy people across ages. The study drew donors from healthy Caucasian individuals in Russia aged 6 to 90. CDR1 and CDR2 (germline): SGHVS, FQNEAQ. V lost 6 bases and J lost 5; bases outside the gene matches: 15. The CDR3 consists of 16 residues. Sample-barcoded 5' priming and a J-beta primer mix drove a second PCR of roughly 6 to 12 cycles. TCRdb ran MiXCR on the 5' RACE reads and lists one entry per CDR3 protein. The repertoire holds about 730,000 distinct CDR3 sequences, with around 40% as singletons. Sequenced sample: blood. This receptor was obtained from a woman aged 55 to 70 in good health. V gene TRBV7-8 combines with J gene TRBJ2-7; 8 nucleotides match TRBD2. CDR3 sequence (DNA): TGTGCCAGCAGAGGTAGCAGACGGGAGGGCCCCCACGAGCAGTACTTC. Encoded protein: CASRGSRREGPHEQYF.